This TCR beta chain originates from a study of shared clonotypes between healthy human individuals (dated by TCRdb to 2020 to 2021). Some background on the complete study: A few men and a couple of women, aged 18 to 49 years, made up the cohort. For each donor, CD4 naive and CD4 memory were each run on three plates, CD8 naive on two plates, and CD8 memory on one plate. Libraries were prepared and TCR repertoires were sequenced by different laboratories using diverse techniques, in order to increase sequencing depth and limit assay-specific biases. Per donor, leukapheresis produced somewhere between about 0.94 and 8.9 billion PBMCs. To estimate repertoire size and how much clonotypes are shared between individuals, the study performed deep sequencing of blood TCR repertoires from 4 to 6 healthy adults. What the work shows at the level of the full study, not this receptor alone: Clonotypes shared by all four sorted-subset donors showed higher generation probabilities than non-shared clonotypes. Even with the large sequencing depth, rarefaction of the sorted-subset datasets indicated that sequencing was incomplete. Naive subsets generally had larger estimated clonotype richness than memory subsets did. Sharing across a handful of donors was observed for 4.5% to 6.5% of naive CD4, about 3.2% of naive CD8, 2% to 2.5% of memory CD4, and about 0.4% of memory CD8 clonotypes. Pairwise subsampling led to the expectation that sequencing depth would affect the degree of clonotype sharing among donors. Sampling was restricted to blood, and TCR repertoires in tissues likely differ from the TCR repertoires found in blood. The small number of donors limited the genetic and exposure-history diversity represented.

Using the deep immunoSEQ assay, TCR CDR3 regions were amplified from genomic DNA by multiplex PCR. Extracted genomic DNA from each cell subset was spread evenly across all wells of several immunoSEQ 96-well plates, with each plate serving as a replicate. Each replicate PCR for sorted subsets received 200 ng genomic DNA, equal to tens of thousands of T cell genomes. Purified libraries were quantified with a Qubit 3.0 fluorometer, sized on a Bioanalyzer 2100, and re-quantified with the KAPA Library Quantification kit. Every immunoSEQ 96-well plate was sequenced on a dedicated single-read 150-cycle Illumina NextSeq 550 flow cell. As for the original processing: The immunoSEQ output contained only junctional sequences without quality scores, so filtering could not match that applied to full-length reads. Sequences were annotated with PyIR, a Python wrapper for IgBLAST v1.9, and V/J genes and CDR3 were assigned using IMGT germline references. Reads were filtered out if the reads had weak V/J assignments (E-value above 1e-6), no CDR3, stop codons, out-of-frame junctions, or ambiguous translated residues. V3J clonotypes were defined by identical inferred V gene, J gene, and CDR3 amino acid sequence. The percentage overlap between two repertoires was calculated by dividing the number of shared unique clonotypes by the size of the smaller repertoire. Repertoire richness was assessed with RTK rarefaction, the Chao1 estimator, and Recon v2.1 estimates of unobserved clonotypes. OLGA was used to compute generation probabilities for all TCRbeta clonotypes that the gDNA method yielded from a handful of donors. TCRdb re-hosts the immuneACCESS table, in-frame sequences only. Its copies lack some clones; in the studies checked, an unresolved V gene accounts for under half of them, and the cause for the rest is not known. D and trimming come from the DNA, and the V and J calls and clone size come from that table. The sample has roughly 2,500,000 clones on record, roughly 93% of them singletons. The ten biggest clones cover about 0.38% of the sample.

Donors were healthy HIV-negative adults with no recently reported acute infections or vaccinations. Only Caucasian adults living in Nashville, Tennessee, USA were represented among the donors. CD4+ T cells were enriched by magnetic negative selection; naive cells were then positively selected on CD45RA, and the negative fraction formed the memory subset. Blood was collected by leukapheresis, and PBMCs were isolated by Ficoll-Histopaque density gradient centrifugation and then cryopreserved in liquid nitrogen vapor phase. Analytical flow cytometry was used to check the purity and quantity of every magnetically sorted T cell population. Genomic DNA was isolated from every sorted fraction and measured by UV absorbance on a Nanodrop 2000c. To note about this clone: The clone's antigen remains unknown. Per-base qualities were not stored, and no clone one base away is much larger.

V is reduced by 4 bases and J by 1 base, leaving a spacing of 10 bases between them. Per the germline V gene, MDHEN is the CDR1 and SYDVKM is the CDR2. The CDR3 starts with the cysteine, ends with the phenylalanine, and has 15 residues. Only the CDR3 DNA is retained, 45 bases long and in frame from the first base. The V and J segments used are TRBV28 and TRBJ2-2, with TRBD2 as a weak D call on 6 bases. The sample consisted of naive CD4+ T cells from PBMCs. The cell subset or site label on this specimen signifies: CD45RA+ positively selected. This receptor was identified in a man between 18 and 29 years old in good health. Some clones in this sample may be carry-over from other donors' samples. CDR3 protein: CASSYGTLNTGELFF. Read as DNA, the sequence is TGTGCCAGCAGTTATGGGACTCTGAACACCGGGGAGCTGTTTTTT.